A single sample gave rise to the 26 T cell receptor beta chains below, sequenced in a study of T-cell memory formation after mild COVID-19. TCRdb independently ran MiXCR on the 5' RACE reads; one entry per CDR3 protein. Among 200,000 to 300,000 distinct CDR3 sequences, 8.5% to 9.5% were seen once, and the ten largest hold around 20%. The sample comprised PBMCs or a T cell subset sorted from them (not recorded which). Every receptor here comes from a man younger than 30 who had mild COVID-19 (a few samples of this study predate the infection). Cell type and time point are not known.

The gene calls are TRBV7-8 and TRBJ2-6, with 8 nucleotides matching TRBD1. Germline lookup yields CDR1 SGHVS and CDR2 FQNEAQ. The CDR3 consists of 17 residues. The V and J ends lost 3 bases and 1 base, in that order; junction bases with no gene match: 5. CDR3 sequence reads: CASSFGTGRSGANVLTF. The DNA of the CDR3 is TGTGCCAGCAGCTTTGGGACAGGAAGATCTGGGGCCAACGTCCTGACTTTC.

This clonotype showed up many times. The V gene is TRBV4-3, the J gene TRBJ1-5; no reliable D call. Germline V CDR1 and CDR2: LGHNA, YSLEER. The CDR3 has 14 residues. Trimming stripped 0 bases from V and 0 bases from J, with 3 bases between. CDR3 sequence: CASSQDLSNQPQHF. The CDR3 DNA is TGCGCCAGCAGCCAAGATCTTAGCAATCAGCCCCAGCATTTT.

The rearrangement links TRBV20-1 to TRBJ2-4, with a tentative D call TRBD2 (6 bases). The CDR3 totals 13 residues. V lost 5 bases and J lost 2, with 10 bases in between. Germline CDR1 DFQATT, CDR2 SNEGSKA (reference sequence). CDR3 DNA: TGCAGTGCTGCCCGGGAGCCCAAAAACATTCAGTACTTC. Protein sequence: CSAAREPKNIQYF.

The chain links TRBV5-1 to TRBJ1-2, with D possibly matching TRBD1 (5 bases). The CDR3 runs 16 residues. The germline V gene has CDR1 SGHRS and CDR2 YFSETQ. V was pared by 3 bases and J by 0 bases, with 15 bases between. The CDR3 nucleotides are TGCGCCAGCAGCTCATCGACAGCCCGCGCTAACTATGGCTACACCTTC. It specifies CASSSSTARANYGYTF.

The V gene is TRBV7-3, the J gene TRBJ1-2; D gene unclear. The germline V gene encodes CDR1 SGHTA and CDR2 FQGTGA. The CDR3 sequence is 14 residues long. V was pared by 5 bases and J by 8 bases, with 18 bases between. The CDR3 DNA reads TGTGCCAGCAGCCGAAGCCGGACGGAAGGAGGCTACACCTTC. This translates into CASSRSRTEGGYTF.

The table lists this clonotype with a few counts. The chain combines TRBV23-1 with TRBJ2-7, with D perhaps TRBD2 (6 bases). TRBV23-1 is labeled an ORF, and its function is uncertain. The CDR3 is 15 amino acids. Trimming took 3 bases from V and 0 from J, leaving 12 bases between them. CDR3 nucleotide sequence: TGCGCCAGCAGTCACTATCGGACTATCTCCTACGAGCAGTACGTC. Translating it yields CASSHYRTISYEQYV.

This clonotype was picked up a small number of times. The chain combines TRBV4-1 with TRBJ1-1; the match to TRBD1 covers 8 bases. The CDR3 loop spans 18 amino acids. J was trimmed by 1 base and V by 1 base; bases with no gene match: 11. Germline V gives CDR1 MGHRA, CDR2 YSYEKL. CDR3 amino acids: CASSQVSQGVLGNTEAFF. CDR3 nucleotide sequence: TGCGCCAGCAGCCAAGTGTCACAGGGGGTCTTAGGGAACACTGAAGCTTTCTTT.

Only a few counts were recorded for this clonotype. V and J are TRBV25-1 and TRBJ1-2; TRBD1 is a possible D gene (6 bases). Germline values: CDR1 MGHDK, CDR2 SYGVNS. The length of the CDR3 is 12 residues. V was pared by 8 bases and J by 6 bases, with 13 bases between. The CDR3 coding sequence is TGTGCCAGCCTAGACAGGAAGGATGGCTACACCTTC. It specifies CASLDRKDGYTF.

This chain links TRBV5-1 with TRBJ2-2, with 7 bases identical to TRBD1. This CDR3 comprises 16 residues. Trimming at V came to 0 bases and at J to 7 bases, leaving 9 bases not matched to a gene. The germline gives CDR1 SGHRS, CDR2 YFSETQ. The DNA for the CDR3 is TGCGCCAGCAGCTTGGCGGGTCCGACAGGGAGCGGGGAGCTGTTTTTT. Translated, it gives CASSLAGPTGSGELFF.

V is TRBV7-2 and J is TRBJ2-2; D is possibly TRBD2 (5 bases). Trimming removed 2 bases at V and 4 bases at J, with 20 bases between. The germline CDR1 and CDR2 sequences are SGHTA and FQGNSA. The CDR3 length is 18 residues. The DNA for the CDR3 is TGTGCCAGCAGCTTACCCCGGGGAAGGGTAGAATCCACCGGGGAGCTGTTTTTT. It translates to CASSLPRGRVESTGELFF.

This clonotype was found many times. The CDR3 here is CASGPREVNQPQHF. CDR3 in DNA: TGCGCCAGCGGACCCCGGGAGGTGAATCAGCCCCAGCATTTT. The chain recombines TRBV5-1 with TRBJ1-5; unclear D gene. The ends were cut back, 7 bases at V and 4 bases at J, with 15 bases in the middle. CDR1 and CDR2 (germline): SGHRS, YFSETQ. The CDR3 loop spans 14 amino acids.

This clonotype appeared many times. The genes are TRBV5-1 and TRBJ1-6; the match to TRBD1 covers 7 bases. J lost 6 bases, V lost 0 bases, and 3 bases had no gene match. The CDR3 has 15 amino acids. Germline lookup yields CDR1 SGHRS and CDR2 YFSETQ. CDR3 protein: CASSLGTGANSPLHF. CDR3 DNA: TGCGCCAGCAGCTTGGGTACAGGGGCTAATTCACCCCTCCACTTT. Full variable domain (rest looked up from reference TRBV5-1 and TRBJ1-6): KAGVTQTPRYLIKTRGQQVTLSCSPISGHRSVSWYQQTPGQGLQFLFEYFSETQRNKGNFPGRFSGRQFSNSRSEMNVSTLELGDSALYLCASSLGTGANSPLHFGNGTRLTVT.

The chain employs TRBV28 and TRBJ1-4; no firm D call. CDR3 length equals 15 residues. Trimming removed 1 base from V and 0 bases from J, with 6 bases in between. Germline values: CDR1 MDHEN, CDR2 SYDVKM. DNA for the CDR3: TGTGCCAGCAGTTTATTCGGTGCAACTAATGAAAAACTGTTTTTT. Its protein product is CASSLFGATNEKLFF.

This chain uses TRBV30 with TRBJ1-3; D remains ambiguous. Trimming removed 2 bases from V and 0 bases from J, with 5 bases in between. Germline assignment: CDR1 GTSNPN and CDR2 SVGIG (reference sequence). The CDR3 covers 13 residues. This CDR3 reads CAWSYPSGNTIYF. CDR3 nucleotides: TGTGCCTGGAGTTATCCCTCTGGAAACACCATATATTTT. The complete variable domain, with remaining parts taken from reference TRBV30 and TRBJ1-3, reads SQTIHQWPATLVQPVGSPLSLECTVEGTSNPNLYWYRQAAGRGLQLLFYSVGIGQISSEVPQNLSASRPQDRQFILSSKKLLLSDSGFYLCAWSYPSGNTIYFGEGSWLTVV.

The CDR3: CASSQVMSSSYNEQFF. CDR3 nucleotide sequence: TGTGCCAGCAGCCAGGTCATGAGTAGCTCCTACAATGAGCAGTTCTTC. The rearrangement uses TRBV3-1 and TRBJ2-1; unclear D gene. The germline V gene has CDR1 LGHDT and CDR2 YNNKEL (reference sequence). This CDR3 has 16 amino acids. The ends were cut back, 3 bases at V and 0 bases at J, with 12 bases in the middle.

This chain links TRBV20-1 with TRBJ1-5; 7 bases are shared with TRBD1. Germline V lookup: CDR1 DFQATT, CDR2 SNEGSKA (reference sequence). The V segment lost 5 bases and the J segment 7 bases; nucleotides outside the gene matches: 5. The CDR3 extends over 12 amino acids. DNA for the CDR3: TGCAGTGCTCGACAGGGCGGCCAGCCCCAGCATTTT. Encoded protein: CSARQGGQPQHF.

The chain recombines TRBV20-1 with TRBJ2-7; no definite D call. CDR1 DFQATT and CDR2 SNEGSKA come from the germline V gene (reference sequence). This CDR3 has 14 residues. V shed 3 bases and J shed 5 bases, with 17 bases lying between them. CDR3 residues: CSASRLAVIDEQYV. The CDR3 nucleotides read TGCAGTGCTAGTCGGCTTGCCGTCATTGACGAGCAGTACGTC.

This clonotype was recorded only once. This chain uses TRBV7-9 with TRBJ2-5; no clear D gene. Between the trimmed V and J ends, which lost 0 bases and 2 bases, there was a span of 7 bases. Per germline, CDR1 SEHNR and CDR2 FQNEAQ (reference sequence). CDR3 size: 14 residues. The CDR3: CASSLAIGQETQYF. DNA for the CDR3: TGTGCCAGCAGCTTAGCGATCGGTCAAGAGACCCAGTACTTC.

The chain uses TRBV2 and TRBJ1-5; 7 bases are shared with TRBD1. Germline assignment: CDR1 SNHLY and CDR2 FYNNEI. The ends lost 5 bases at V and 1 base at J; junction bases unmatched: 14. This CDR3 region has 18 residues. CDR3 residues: CASSFGTAESGSNQPQHF. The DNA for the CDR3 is TGTGCCAGCAGTTTCGGGACAGCAGAGTCGGGGAGCAATCAGCCCCAGCATTTT. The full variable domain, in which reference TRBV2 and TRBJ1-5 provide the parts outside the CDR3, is EPEVTQTPSHQVTQMGQEVILRCVPISNHLYFYWYRQILGQKVEFLVSFYNNEISEKSEIFDDQFSVERPDGSNFTLKIRSTKLEDSAMYFCASSFGTAESGSNQPQHFGDGTRLSIL.

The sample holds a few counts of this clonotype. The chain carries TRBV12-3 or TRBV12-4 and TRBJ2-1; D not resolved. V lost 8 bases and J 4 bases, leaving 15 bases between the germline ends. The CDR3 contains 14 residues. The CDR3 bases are TGTGCCAGCGGCCGGACGGTAGGATACAATGAGCAGTTCTTC. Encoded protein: CASGRTVGYNEQFF.

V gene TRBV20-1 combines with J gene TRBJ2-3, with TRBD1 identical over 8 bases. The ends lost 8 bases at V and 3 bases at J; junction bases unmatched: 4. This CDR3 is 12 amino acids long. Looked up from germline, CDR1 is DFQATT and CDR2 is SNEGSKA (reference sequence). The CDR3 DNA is TGCAGTTCCAGGGGGCAGACAGATACGCAGTATTTT. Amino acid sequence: CSSRGQTDTQYF.

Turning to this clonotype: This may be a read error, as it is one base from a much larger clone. The CDR3 spells CASSTIGRGHEQFF. The CDR3 nucleotides read TGTGCCAGCAGCACGATCGGGAGGGGACATGAGCAGTTCTTC. V and J are TRBV7-3 and TRBJ2-1, with 8 positions matching TRBD2. Germline CDR1 reads SGHTA; CDR2 reads FQGTGA. V dropped 5 bases and J dropped 8; count of bases not matched to a gene: 8. The CDR3 loop spans 14 amino acids.

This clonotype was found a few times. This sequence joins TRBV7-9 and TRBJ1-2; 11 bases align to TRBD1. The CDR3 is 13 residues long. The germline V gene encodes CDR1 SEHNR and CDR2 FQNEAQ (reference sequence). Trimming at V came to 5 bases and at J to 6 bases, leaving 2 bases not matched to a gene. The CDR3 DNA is TGTGCCAGCAGCCCGGGACAGGGGGATGGCTACACCTTC. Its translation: CASSPGQGDGYTF.

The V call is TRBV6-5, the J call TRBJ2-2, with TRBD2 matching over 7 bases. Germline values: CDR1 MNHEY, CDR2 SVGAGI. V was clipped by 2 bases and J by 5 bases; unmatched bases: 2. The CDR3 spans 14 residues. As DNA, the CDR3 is TGTGCCAGCAGTTACGGGGGGGGAACCGGGGAGCTGTTTTTT. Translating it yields CASSYGGGTGELFF.

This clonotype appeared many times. CDR3 nucleotides: TGCGCCAGCAGGTCACTAGCGACGAACACCGGGGAGCTGTTTTTT. Translating it yields CASRSLATNTGELFF. The rearrangement links TRBV5-1 to TRBJ2-2; 7 bases line up with TRBD2. In germline, CDR1 is SGHRS, CDR2 YFSETQ. V lost 5 bases to trimming and J lost 0 bases; unmatched junction nucleotides: 4. CDR3 length: 15 residues.

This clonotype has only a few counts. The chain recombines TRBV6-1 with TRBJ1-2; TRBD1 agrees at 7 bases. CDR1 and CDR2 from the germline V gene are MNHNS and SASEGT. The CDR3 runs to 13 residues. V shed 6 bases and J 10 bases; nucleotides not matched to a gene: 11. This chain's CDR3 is CASSVSGTDDYTF. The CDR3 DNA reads TGTGCCAGCAGCGTATCCGGGACAGACGACTACACCTTC.